Listed here is a single TCR beta chain. Its antigen is currently unknown. The PCR made use of 60 Vbeta and 13 Jbeta primers. Clones were read by immunoSEQ multiplex PCR, and TCRdb kept only the in-frame ones, dropping some. The listing records about 70,000 clones. This sample stems from a study of cytomegalovirus exposure and HLA in healthy donors. About the research overall: Of 300 to 500 genotyped donors, 65% to 85% clustered with self-reported Caucasian donors. The study's findings and limits: Specific recognition of CMV antigens was confirmed in vitro for a few chains (all CMV-associated). Available immune exposure information was restricted to CMV serostatus only.

Germline CDR1 reads KGHSH; CDR2 reads LQKENI. The germline V and J ends were trimmed by 3 bases and 1 base, with 10 bases remaining between them. The CDR3 is 14 amino acids. The sample was PBMCs. The genes are TRBV18 and TRBJ2-7; perhaps TRBD1 as D (6 bases). The TCR comes from a female donor in good health and CMV-seropositive. CDR3 in DNA: TGTGCCAGCTCACCTCTCGACAGGTCCTACGAGCAGTACTTC. Its translation is CASSPLDRSYEQYF.